This entry describes one T cell receptor beta chain. The antigen remains undetermined. This sample's RNA came from whole unsorted tissue. TCRbeta libraries were built with three rounds of nested PCR, modified from ARM-PCR. A single record per CDR3 protein comes from TCRdb applying MiXCR to the multiplex PCR reads. This sample has fewer than 120,000 distinct CDR3 sequences, with under 90% found just once. The data belong to a study of tumor and adjacent non-tumor tissue in lung cancer. Across the whole study: The cohort had roughly 12 adenocarcinoma, a couple of squamous cell and 1 small cell patients. Aged about 31 to 80 years, patients included 10 men and roughly 5 women with stage I to III disease. General study points: Higher tumor TCR diversity was associated with shorter survival. In normal lung, the top 100 clones were significantly more dominant than in tumor.

The CDR3 consists of 15 residues. Trimming shortened V by 4 bases and J by 2 bases, and 12 bases separated the two germline ends. Germline V gives CDR1 MGHRA, CDR2 YSYEKL. The sequencing sample was made of lung tumor tissue. The origin of this receptor is a man in his sixties or seventies with non-small cell lung cancer. The J gene is TRBJ1-5, the V gene TRBV4-1; D might be TRBD1 (5 bases). In nucleotides, the CDR3 is TGCGCCAGCAGCCTAGGACACCGTGGCAATCAGCCCCAGCATTTT. It encodes CASSLGHRGNQPQHF.